This T cell receptor beta chain was retrieved from a study of patients and donors after allogeneic stem cell transplantation. The germline CDR1 and CDR2 sequences are SEHNR and FQNEAQ (reference sequence). This CDR3 region has 14 residues. V was pared by 5 bases and J by 6 bases, with 14 bases between. MiXCR was run by TCRdb on the RT-PCR reads, yielding one entry per CDR3 protein. Among about a million distinct CDR3 sequences listed, about 20% were seen once. This clonotype has more than one count but fewer than ten. The sequenced sample was blood, either unsorted or a sorted T cell fraction (not recorded which). V is TRBV7-9 and J is TRBJ2-1; D is unclear. This TCR derives from a human donor who was either an allogeneic HSCT recipient or a stem cell or donor lymphocyte infusion donor (not recorded which). It is not recorded whose cells these are; they may come from a transplant donor. The CDR3 DNA reads as TGTGCCAGCAGCCCCACGTGGGGTAGCAATGAGCAGTTCTTC. Protein: CASSPTWGSNEQFF.